Reported below is one T cell receptor beta chain. The data derive from a study of blood T cell repertoires in COVID-19. Overall study: The analysed material was cDNA or gDNA that came from T cells, B-cell-depleted T cells, or PBMCs.

Sequencing used immunoSEQ multiplex PCR; TCRdb keeps in-frame clones, though not all of them. The sample records under 150,000 clones, around 81% being singletons. The CDR3 covers 14 residues. V was trimmed by 4 bases and J by 2 bases, leaving 9 bases between them. The germline CDR1 and CDR2 sequences are SGHDN and FVKESK. V usage is TRBV14 and J usage is TRBJ1-3, with TRBD1 as a possible D gene (5 bases). This clonotype originated in an older woman with active or convalescent COVID-19. Specimen: peripheral blood. CDR3 DNA sequence: TGTGCCAGCAGCCGGGACTGGGCTGGAAACACCATATATTTT. Protein: CASSRDWAGNTIYF.